This TCR beta chain was found in a study of blood T cells in healthy people across ages. General study results and limits: Comparison with aged donors showed that long-lived donors had more naive CD4+ cells and higher diversity.

This CDR3 is 15 amino acids long. V dropped 5 bases and J dropped 3; count of bases not matched to a gene: 6. Germline assignment: CDR1 SGHTA and CDR2 FQGNSA. The second PCR ran about 6 to 11 cycles with a sample-barcoded 5' primer and J-beta primers. TCRdb passed the 5' RACE reads through MiXCR, listing each CDR3 protein once. Of 1.5 million to 2 million distinct CDR3 sequences in the sample, about 39% were seen once. As for this clonotype: Its antigen is still unknown.

The clonotype comes from a human donor in good health. Sequencing was done on a sample of blood. V and J are TRBV7-2 and TRBJ2-7, with 11 nucleotides matching TRBD2. The CDR3 DNA follows: TGTGCCAGCAGCGCAAGACTAGCGGGGAACTACGAGCAGTACTTC. Residues: CASSARLAGNYEQYF. Based on the CDR3 plus reference TRBV7-2 and TRBJ2-7, the full variable domain is GAGVSQSPSNKVTEKGKDVELRCDPISGHTALYWYRQSLGQGLEFLIYFQGNSAPDKSGLPSDRFSAERTGGSVSTLTIQRTQQEDSAVYLCASSARLAGNYEQYFGPGTRLTVT.